This entry lists 27 T cell receptor beta chains sequenced from one sample in a study of shared T cell receptors in the human thymus. This table comes from immunoSEQ multiplex PCR, and its TCRdb copy is limited to in-frame clones, with some not included. The table includes 500,000 to 750,000 clones, approximately 88% detected once. These records were also assigned to another study, of human thymus T cells.

Sequencing used thymocytes. The receptors were sampled from a boy less than two years old with a congenital heart defect.

This chain connects TRBV10-2 to TRBJ2-1; D call uncertain. The CDR3 has 15 residues. V lost 4 bases and J lost 3, with 13 bases in between. Per germline, CDR1 WSHSY and CDR2 SAAADI. CDR3 nucleotide sequence: TGCGCCAGCAGTGGCCCAGCGACGGGCTACAATGAGCAGTTCTTC. It codes for CASSGPATGYNEQFF.

The rearrangement joins TRBV4-3 to TRBJ2-2; TRBD2 aligns across 7 bases. The CDR3 totals 17 residues. Unmatched junction bases numbered 7, after V lost 0 bases and J lost 3 bases. Germline CDR1 is LGHNA and CDR2 is YSLEER. The CDR3 DNA reads TGCGCCAGCAGCCAAGACTGGAGGGAGGGTTACACCGGGGAGCTGTTTTTT. Translating gives CASSQDWREGYTGELFF.

The chain links TRBV15 to TRBJ2-7; 9 bases are a match to TRBD1. Germline trimming cut 1 base from V and 6 bases from J; bases unmatched to any gene: 7. The CDR3 totals 15 residues. In germline, CDR1 is LNHNV, CDR2 YYDKDF (reference sequence). The CDR3 coding sequence is TGTGCCACCAGCAGAGGGTCCACAGGGGGCCGCGAGCAGTACTTC. This codes for CATSRGSTGGREQYF. The complete variable domain, with remaining parts taken from reference TRBV15 and TRBJ2-7, reads DAMVIQNPRYQVTQFGKPVTLSCSQTLNHNVMYWYQQKSSQAPKLLFHYYDKDFNNEADTPDNFQSRRPNTSFCFLDIRSPGLGDTAMYLCATSRGSTGGREQYFGPGTRLTVT.

The gene calls are TRBV6-6 and TRBJ2-7, with TRBD2 matching over 8 bases. Looked up from germline, CDR1 is MNHNY and CDR2 is SVGAGI (reference sequence). The CDR3 sequence is 16 residues long. V lost 0 bases to trimming and J lost 3 bases; unmatched junction nucleotides: 7. The DNA for the CDR3 is TGTGCCAGCAGTTACTCCGGGGGGCGGGAGGACTACGAGCAGTACTTC. Its translation: CASSYSGGREDYEQYF.

This clone was observed a handful of times. The chain couples TRBV19 to TRBJ2-4, with D maybe TRBD1 (7 bases). CDR1 is LNHDA, CDR2 SQIVND, per germline (reference sequence). Between the trimmed V and J ends, which lost 6 bases and 0 bases, there was a span of 15 bases. The CDR3 covers 16 residues. CDR3 region: CASRDRRDIAKNIQYF. The CDR3 DNA reads as TGTGCCAGTAGGGACAGGAGGGATATAGCCAAAAACATTCAGTACTTC.

This CDR3 reads CSVARPPRIVRAFF. CDR3 sequence (DNA): TGCAGCGTTGCGCGGCCCCCGCGGATAGTTCGAGCTTTCTTT. The genes are TRBV29-1 and TRBJ1-1; D gene ambiguous. Germline-derived CDR1 and CDR2 are SQVTM and ANQGSEA. CDR3 length: 14 residues. V lost 4 bases and J 10 bases, leaving 22 bases between the germline ends.

The rearrangement uses TRBV2 and TRBJ2-2; the match to TRBD2 covers 9 bases. Germline V gives CDR1 SNHLY, CDR2 FYNNEI. J gave up 5 bases and V 1 base, and 23 bases lay outside the gene matches. The length of the CDR3 is 22 residues. The CDR3 protein is CASSEGPRAAGGRAGNTGELFF. The CDR3 DNA sequence: TGTGCCAGCAGTGAAGGCCCGCGAGCTGCGGGCGGGAGGGCCGGGAATACCGGGGAGCTGTTTTTT.

The chain has TRBV9 and TRBJ2-5, with D unresolved. CDR3 length: 16 amino acids. The V end was cut by 0 bases, the J end by 5 bases, with 17 bases between. Germline V lookup: CDR1 SGDLS, CDR2 YYNGEE. CDR3 sequence (DNA): TGTGCCAGCAGCGTAGAAGACTCCCCCCGGTTGGAGACCCAGTACTTC. Residues: CASSVEDSPRLETQYF.

The rearrangement links TRBV4-1 to TRBJ2-1; a weak D match, TRBD2 (6 bases). The V gene lost 0 bases and the J gene lost 0 bases, with 15 bases spanning the gap. The CDR3 runs 18 residues. CDR1 is MGHRA, CDR2 YSYEKL, per germline. In DNA, the CDR3 is TGCGCCAGCAGCCAAGAAAGGTGGGGGGTCCTCTCCTACAATGAGCAGTTCTTC. As protein: CASSQERWGVLSYNEQFF.

J is TRBJ2-7 and V is TRBV4-2; 13 nucleotides line up with TRBD2. Germline lookup yields CDR1 LGHNA and CDR2 YNFKEQ. This CDR3 is 19 amino acids long. Trimming at V came to 0 bases and at J to 1 base, leaving 9 bases not matched to a gene. As DNA, the CDR3 is TGTGCCAGCAGCCAAGATCGGGGGGAGACTAGCGGGAGGTCCTACGAGCAGTACTTC. This sequence encodes CASSQDRGETSGRSYEQYF.

Written as DNA, the CDR3 is TGTGCCAGCAGCTTTGGACTGAACTACGAGCAGTACTTC. Its translation: CASSFGLNYEQYF. The J gene is TRBJ2-7, the V gene TRBV7-2, with D perhaps TRBD2 (5 bases). CDR3 length equals 13 residues. The germline CDR1 and CDR2 sequences are SGHTA and FQGNSA. V dropped 3 bases and J dropped 3 bases, with 9 bases sitting between them.

This chain joins TRBV11-3 and TRBJ2-2, with 13 bases lining up with TRBD2. V lost 5 bases to trimming and J lost 2 bases; unmatched junction nucleotides: 8. The CDR3 runs to 18 residues. Germline CDR1 and CDR2: SGHNT and YENEEA. The chain's CDR3 is CASSPSRTSGSNTGELFF. CDR3 DNA sequence: TGTGCCAGCAGCCCTAGCCGGACTAGCGGGAGCAACACCGGGGAGCTGTTTTTT.

The rearrangement joins TRBV5-1 to TRBJ2-1; 9 bases are a match to TRBD2. CDR1 is SGHRS, CDR2 YFSETQ, per germline. CDR3 length: 17 residues. The V segment lost 4 bases and the J segment 1 base; nucleotides outside the gene matches: 9. CDR3 bases: TGCGCCAGCAGCCCTAGTGCGGGAGGGCTATCCTACAATGAGCAGTTCTTC. This sequence encodes CASSPSAGGLSYNEQFF.

The rearrangement links TRBV25-1 to TRBJ1-1; D is perhaps TRBD1 (5 bases). The germline V gene has CDR1 MGHDK and CDR2 SYGVNS. V shed 6 bases and J shed 10 bases, with 27 bases lying between them. The CDR3 has 16 amino acids. The DNA of the CDR3 is TGTGCCAGCAGGGGGGGACCCGGAAGAACTTTTTTCGGAGCTTTCTTT. It codes for CASRGGPGRTFFGAFF.

V gene TRBV14 combines with J gene TRBJ2-7; D is unresolved. This CDR3 is built from 12 residues. Germline CDR1 SGHDN, CDR2 FVKESK. Trimming left V 4 bases short and J 0 bases short, with 4 bases between. The CDR3 is CASSPSSYEQYF. In nucleotides, the CDR3 is TGTGCCAGCAGCCCGAGCTCCTACGAGCAGTACTTC.

The J gene is TRBJ2-2, the V gene TRBV13; maybe TRBD2 (6 bases). Germline CDR1 PRHDT, CDR2 FYEKMQ (reference sequence). The CDR3 runs to 16 residues. Trimming removed 3 bases at V and 6 bases at J, with 17 bases between. Here the CDR3 reads CASSFQGLRRAGELFF. Written as DNA, the CDR3 is TGTGCCAGCAGCTTCCAGGGTTTAAGGAGGGCCGGGGAGCTGTTTTTT. Looking up the rest from reference TRBV13 and TRBJ2-2 gives the full variable domain: AAGVIQSPRHLIKEKRETATLKCYPIPRHDTVYWYQQGPGQDPQFLISFYEKMQSDKGSIPDRFSAQQFSDYHSELNMSSLELGDSALYFCASSFQGLRRAGELFFGEGSRLTVL.

This chain links TRBV30 with TRBJ2-2; TRBD1 matches at 11 bases. The V gene's germline CDR1 is GTSNPN and CDR2 SVGIG (reference sequence). V gave up 0 bases and J gave up 3 bases; unmatched junction bases: 12. The CDR3 has 19 amino acids. The DNA for the CDR3 is TGTGCCTGGAGTGTACAACCAACGGACAGGGGGCGCGACACCGGGGAGCTGTTTTTT. It translates to CAWSVQPTDRGRDTGELFF.

The chain carries TRBV5-1 and TRBJ2-2; D possibly corresponds to TRBD1 (7 bases). The length of the CDR3 is 16 residues. CDR1 SGHRS and CDR2 YFSETQ come from the germline V gene. Between the trimmed V and J ends, which lost 5 bases and 0 bases, there was a span of 14 bases. CDR3 bases: TGCGCCAGCAGTTTACCCAGGGGGGCGAACACCGGGGAGCTGTTTTTT. Its protein product is CASSLPRGANTGELFF.

The chain couples TRBV18 to TRBJ2-7; 8 bases are a match to TRBD1. From germline, CDR1 is KGHSH and CDR2 LQKENI. V dropped 3 bases and J dropped 3; count of bases not matched to a gene: 7. The CDR3 is 15 amino acids. This chain's CDR3 is CASSPHRGKFYEQYF. In nucleotides, the CDR3 is TGTGCCAGCTCACCGCACAGGGGGAAGTTCTACGAGCAGTACTTC.

The V and J genes are TRBV30 and TRBJ2-2, with a possible D match to TRBD2 (6 bases). Germline assignment: CDR1 GTSNPN and CDR2 SVGIG (reference sequence). The CDR3 is 14 residues long. The V end was cut by 3 bases, the J end by 5 bases, with 13 bases between. The CDR3 here is CAWSRSGGTGELFF. The CDR3 DNA reads as TGTGCCTGGAGCCGGTCTGGGGGGACCGGGGAGCTGTTTTTT.

The chain combines TRBV30 with TRBJ1-6; 7 nucleotides line up with TRBD1. V lost 7 bases to trimming and J lost 4 bases; unmatched junction nucleotides: 4. Germline V gene lookup returns CDR1 GTSNPN and CDR2 SVGIG (reference sequence). This CDR3 spans 13 amino acids. The CDR3 spells CALTGRYNSPLHF. The CDR3 DNA follows: TGTGCCTTGACAGGGCGATATAATTCACCCCTCCACTTT.

V usage is TRBV15 and J usage is TRBJ2-5, with 7 bases aligning to TRBD2. CDR1 and CDR2 (germline): LNHNV, YYDKDF (reference sequence). The CDR3 is made up of 16 amino acids. After removal of 0 bases from V and 1 base from J, the junction contained 5 bases not matched to a gene. CDR3: CATSRDVLALQETQYF. CDR3 DNA: TGTGCCACCAGCAGAGATGTACTAGCGCTCCAAGAGACCCAGTACTTC. Drawing the rest from reference TRBV15 and TRBJ2-5, the complete variable domain is DAMVIQNPRYQVTQFGKPVTLSCSQTLNHNVMYWYQQKSSQAPKLLFHYYDKDFNNEADTPDNFQSRRPNTSFCFLDIRSPGLGDTAMYLCATSRDVLALQETQYFGPGTRLLVL.

The V call is TRBV20-1, the J call TRBJ2-7; D remains ambiguous. The CDR3 sequence is 11 residues long. The V gene lost 4 bases and the J gene lost 5 bases, with 9 bases spanning the gap. CDR1 is DFQATT, CDR2 SNEGSKA, per germline (reference sequence). The CDR3 bases are TGCAGTGCTAAACACCTCGACGAGCAGTACTTC. Amino acid sequence: CSAKHLDEQYF.

The CDR3 region is CASSQLAGLYNEQFF. The CDR3, as DNA: TGTGCCAGCTCACAACTAGCGGGCCTCTACAATGAGCAGTTCTTC. V and J are TRBV18 and TRBJ2-1; 9 bases line up with TRBD2. The CDR3 length is 15 residues. Per germline, CDR1 KGHSH and CDR2 LQKENI. Trimming at V came to 4 bases and at J to 3 bases, leaving 4 bases not matched to a gene. The variable domain in full, with the rest retrieved from reference TRBV18 and TRBJ2-1, is NAGVMQNPRHLVRRRGQEARLRCSPMKGHSHVYWYRQLPEEGLKFMVYLQKENIIDESGMPKERFSAEFPKEGPSILRIQQVVRGDSAAYFCASSQLAGLYNEQFFGPGTRLTVL.

The CDR3 DNA sequence: TGTGCCAGCAGTTTACCTCGAACACGACGGGATGCGAACACCGGGGAGCTGTTTTTT. Translation gives CASSLPRTRRDANTGELFF. This chain uses TRBV28 with TRBJ2-2, with D possibly being TRBD2 (5 bases). Between the trimmed V and J ends, which lost 2 bases and 0 bases, there was a span of 19 bases. The CDR3 has 19 amino acids. Germline V gene data show CDR1 as MDHEN and CDR2 as SYDVKM.

The chain links TRBV4-1 to TRBJ2-7; the D gene is possibly TRBD2 (6 bases). CDR3 size: 15 residues. Germline V gene data show CDR1 as MGHRA and CDR2 as YSYEKL. The V gene lost 3 bases and the J gene lost 3 bases, with 15 bases spanning the gap. The CDR3 region is CASSQDAGTHYEQYF. The CDR3 DNA sequence: TGCGCCAGCAGCCAGGATGCCGGGACTCACTACGAGCAGTACTTC.

The V gene is TRBV5-1, the J gene TRBJ1-4, with 7 bases lining up with TRBD1. The V and J ends lost 2 bases and 6 bases, in that order; junction bases with no gene match: 10. The CDR3 totals 16 residues. Per germline, CDR1 SGHRS and CDR2 YFSETQ. The CDR3 coding sequence is TGCGCCAGCAGCTTCGTGGCAGGGGGGAATTATGAAAAACTGTTTTTT. It codes for CASSFVAGGNYEKLFF.